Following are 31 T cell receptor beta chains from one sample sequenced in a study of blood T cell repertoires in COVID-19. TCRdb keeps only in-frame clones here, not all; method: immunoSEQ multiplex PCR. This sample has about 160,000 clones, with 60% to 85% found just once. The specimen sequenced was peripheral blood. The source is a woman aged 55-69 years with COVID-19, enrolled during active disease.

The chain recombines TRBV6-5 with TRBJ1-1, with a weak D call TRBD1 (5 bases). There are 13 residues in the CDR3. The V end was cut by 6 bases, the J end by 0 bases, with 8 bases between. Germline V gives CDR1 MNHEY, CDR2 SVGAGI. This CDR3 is CASRQQVNTEAFF. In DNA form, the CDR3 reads TGTGCCAGCAGACAACAGGTGAACACTGAAGCTTTCTTT.

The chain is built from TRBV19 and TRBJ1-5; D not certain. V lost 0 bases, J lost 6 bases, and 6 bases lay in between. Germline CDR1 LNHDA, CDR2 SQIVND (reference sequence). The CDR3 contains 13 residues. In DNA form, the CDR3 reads TGTGCCAGTAGTATAGATCTATCTCAGCCCCAGCATTTT. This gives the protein CASSIDLSQPQHF.

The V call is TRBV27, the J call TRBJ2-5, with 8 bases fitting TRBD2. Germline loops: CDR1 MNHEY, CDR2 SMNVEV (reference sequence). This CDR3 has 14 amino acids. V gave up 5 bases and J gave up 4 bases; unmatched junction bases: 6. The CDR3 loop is CASSKRERGETQYF. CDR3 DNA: TGTGCCAGCAGTAAGCGGGAGAGGGGAGAGACCCAGTACTTC.

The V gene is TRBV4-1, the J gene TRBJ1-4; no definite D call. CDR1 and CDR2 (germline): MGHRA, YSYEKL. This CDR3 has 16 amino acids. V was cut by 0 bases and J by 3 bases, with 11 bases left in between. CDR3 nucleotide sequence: TGCGCCAGCAGCCAAGATCCCTCAGGTCCTAATGAAAAACTGTTTTTT. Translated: CASSQDPSGPNEKLFF.

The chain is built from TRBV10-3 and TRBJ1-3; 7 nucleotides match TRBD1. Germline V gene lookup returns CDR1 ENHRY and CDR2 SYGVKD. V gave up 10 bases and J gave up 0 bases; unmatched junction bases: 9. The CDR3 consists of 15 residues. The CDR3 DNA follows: TGTGCCACGAGGGACAGCCTTATCTCTGGAAACACCATATATTTT. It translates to CATRDSLISGNTIYF.

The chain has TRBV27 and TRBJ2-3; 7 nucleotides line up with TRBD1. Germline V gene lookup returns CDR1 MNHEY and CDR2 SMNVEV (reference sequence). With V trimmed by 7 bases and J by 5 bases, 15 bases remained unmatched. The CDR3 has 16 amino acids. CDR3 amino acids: CASMDYQRGLVDTQYF. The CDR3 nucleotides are TGTGCCAGCATGGATTATCAGAGGGGGCTGGTAGATACGCAGTATTTT.

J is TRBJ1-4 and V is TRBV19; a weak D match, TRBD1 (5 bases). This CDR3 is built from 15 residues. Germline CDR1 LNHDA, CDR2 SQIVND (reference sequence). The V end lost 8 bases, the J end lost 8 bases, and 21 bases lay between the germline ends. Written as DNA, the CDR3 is TGTGCCAGTGGCTCCGGAGGGGCCCTAGGGGAAAAACTGTTTTTT. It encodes CASGSGGALGEKLFF.

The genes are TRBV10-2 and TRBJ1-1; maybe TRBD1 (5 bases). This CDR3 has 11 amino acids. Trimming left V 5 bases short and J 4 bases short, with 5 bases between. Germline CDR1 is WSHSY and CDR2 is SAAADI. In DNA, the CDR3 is TGCGCCAGCAGTAGGGGCACTGAAGCTTTCTTT. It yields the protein CASSRGTEAFF.

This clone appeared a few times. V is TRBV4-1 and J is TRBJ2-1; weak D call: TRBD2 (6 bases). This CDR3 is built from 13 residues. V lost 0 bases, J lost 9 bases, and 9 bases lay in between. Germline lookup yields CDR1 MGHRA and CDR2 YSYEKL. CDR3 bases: TGCGCCAGCAGCCAAGAGGAGGGGCGTGAGCAGTTCTTC. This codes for CASSQEEGREQFF.

CDR3 bases: TGTGCCAGCAGCTTAAACTTGATCTCCTCCTACAATGAGCAGTTCTTC. It translates to CASSLNLISSYNEQFF. V and J are TRBV7-8 and TRBJ2-1; the D is unclear. Deletions cut 2 bases from V and 0 bases from J, with 11 bases between. This CDR3 has 16 amino acids. The germline V gene encodes CDR1 SGHVS and CDR2 FQNEAQ.

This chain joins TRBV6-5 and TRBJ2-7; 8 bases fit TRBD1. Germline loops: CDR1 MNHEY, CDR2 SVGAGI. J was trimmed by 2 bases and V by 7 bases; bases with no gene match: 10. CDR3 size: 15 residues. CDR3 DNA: TGTGCCAGCACTTTCTTAGGGACAGGCCCCTACGAGCAGTACTTC. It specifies CASTFLGTGPYEQYF.

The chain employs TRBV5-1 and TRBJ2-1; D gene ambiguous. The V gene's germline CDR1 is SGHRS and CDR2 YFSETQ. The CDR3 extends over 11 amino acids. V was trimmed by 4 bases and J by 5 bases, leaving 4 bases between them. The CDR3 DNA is TGCGCCAGCAGCCTTAACAATGAGCAGTTCTTC. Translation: CASSLNNEQFF.

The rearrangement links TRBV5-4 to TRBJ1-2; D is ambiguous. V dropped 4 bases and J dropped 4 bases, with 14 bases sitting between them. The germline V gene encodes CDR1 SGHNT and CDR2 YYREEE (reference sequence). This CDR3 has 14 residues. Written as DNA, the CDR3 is TGTGCCAGCAGCCTGGACTTGACATCCTATGGCTACACCTTC. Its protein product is CASSLDLTSYGYTF.

CDR3 region: CASRLDRGQSGNTIYF. Here the CDR3 DNA reads TGTGCCAGCAGGCTCGACAGGGGGCAGTCTGGAAACACCATATATTTT. The rearrangement joins TRBV2 to TRBJ1-3, with TRBD1 matching over 10 bases. Germline CDR1 reads SNHLY; CDR2 reads FYNNEI. The CDR3 runs to 16 residues. Trimming cost V 6 bases and J 1 base; bases outside gene matches: 6. Combining the CDR3 with reference TRBV2 and TRBJ1-3 gives the whole variable domain EPEVTQTPSHQVTQMGQEVILRCVPISNHLYFYWYRQILGQKVEFLVSFYNNEISEKSEIFDDQFSVERPDGSNFTLKIRSTKLEDSAMYFCASRLDRGQSGNTIYFGEGSWLTVV.

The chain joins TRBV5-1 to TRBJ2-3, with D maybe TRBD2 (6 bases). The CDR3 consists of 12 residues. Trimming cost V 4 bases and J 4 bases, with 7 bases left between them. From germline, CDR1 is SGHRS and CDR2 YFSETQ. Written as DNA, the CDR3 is TGCGCCAGCAGCCCGGGGGCAGATACGCAGTATTTT. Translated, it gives CASSPGADTQYF.

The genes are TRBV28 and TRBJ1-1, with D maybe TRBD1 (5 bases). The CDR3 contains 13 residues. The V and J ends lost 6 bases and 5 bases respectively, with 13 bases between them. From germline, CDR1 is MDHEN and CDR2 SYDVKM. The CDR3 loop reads CASRQEVRTEAFF. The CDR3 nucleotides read TGTGCCAGCAGACAGGAAGTGAGAACTGAAGCTTTCTTT. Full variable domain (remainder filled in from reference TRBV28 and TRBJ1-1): DVKVTQSSRYLVKRTGEKVFLECVQDMDHENMFWYRQDPGLGLRLIYFSYDVKMKEKGDIPEGYSVSREKKERFSLILESASTNQTSMYLCASRQEVRTEAFFGQGTRLTVV.

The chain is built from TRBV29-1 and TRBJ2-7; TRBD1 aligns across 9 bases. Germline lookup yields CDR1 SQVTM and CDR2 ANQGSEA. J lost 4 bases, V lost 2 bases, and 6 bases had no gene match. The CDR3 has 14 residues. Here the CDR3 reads CSVELRDRVYEQYF. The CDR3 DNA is TGCAGCGTTGAACTAAGGGACAGGGTATACGAGCAGTACTTC.

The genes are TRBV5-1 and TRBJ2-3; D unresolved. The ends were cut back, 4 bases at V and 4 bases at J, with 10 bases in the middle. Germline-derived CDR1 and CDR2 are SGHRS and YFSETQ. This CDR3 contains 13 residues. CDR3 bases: TGCGCCAGCAGCGATCGCGTGGCAGATACGCAGTATTTT. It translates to CASSDRVADTQYF.

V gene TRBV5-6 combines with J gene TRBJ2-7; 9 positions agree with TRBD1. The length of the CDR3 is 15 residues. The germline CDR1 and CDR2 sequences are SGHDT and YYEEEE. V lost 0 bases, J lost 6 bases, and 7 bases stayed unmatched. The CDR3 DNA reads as TGTGCCAGCAGCTTGGCCGGGACAGGGTATGGCGAGCAGTACGTC. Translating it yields CASSLAGTGYGEQYV.

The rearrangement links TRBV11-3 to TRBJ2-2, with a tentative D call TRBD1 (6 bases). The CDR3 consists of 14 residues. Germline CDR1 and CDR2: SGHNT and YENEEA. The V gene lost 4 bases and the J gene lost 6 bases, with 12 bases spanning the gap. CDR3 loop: CASSSLRGPGELFF. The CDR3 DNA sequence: TGTGCCAGCAGCTCCCTCAGGGGTCCCGGGGAGCTGTTTTTT. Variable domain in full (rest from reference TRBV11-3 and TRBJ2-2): EAGVVQSPRYKIIEKKQPVAFWCNPISGHNTLYWYLQNLGQGPELLIRYENEEAVDDSQLPKDRFSAERLKGVDSTLKIQPAELGDSAVYLCASSSLRGPGELFFGEGSRLTVL.

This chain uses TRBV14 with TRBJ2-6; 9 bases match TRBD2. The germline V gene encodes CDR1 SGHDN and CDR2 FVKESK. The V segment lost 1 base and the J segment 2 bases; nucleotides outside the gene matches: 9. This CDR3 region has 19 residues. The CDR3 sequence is CASSQVVLAGRTGANVLTF. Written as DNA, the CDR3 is TGTGCCAGCAGCCAAGTAGTTCTAGCGGGAAGGACTGGGGCCAACGTCCTGACTTTC.

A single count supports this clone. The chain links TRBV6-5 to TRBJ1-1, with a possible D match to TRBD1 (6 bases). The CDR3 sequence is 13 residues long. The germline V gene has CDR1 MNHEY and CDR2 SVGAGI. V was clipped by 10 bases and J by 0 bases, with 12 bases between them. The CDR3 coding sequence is TGTGCCACCCAGGACAGCATGAACACTGAAGCTTTCTTT. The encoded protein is CATQDSMNTEAFF.

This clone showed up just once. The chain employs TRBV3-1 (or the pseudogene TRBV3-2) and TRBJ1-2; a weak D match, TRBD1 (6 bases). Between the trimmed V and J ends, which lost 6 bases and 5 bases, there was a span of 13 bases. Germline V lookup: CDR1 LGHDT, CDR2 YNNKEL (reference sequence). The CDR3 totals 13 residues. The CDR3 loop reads CASSIGQKYGYTF. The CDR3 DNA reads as TGTGCCAGCAGTATCGGACAGAAATATGGCTACACCTTC.

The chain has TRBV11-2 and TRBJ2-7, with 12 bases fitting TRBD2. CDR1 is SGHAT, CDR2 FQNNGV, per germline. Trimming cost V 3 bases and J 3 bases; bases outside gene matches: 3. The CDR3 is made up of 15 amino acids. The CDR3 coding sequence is TGTGCCAGCAGCTTGGGACTAGCGGGTGTCTACGAGCAGTACGTC. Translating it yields CASSLGLAGVYEQYV.

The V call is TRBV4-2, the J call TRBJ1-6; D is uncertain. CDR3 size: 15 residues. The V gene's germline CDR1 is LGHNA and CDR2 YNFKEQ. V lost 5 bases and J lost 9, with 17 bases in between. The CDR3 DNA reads TGTGCCAGCAGCGGTGATAGAGGGATCGGTTCACCCCTCCACTTT. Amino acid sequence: CASSGDRGIGSPLHF.

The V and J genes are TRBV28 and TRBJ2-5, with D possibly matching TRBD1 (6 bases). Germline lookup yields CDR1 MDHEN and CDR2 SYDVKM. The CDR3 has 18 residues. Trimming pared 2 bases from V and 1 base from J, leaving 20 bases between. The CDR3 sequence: CASSLDRRRGHPQETQYF. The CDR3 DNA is TGTGCCAGCAGTTTAGATCGTCGTAGGGGACACCCCCAAGAGACCCAGTACTTC.

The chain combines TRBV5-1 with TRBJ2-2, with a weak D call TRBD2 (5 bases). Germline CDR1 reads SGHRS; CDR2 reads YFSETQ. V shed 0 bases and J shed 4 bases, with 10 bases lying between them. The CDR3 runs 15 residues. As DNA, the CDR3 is TGCGCCAGCAGCTTGGACCTTGGGAGCACCGGGGAGCTGTTTTTT. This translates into CASSLDLGSTGELFF.

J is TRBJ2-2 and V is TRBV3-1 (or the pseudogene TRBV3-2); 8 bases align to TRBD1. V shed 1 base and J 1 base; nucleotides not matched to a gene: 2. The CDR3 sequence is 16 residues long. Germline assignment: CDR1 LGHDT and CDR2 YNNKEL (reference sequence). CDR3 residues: CASSQGTGRNTGELFF. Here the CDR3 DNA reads TGTGCCAGCAGCCAAGGGACAGGGAGGAACACCGGGGAGCTGTTTTTT.

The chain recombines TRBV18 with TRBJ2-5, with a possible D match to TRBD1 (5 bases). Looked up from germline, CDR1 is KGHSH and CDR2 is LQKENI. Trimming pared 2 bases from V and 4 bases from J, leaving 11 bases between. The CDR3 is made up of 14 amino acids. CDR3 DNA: TGTGCCAGCTCACCAAGGGGTCTGGCAGAGACCCAGTACTTC. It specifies CASSPRGLAETQYF.

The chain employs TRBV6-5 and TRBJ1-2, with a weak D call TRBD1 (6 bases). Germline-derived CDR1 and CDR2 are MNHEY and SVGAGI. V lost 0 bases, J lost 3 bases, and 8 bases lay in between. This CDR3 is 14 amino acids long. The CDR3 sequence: CASSYSGGDYGYTF. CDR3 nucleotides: TGTGCCAGCAGTTACTCAGGGGGAGACTATGGCTACACCTTC.

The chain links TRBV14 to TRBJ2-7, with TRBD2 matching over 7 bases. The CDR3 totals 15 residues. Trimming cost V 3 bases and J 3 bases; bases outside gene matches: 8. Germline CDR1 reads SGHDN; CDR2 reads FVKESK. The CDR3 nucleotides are TGTGCCAGCAGCCATCTCGGACTAGGAATCTACGAGCAGTACTTC. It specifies CASSHLGLGIYEQYF.